These 29 T cell receptor beta chains were all obtained from the same sample, sequenced in a study of T cell responses to AZD1222 COVID-19 vaccine. The table came from immunoSEQ multiplex PCR; TCRdb's copy has only in-frame clones and leaves some out. The data show about 120,000 clones, 75% to 95% seen once. Sequencing used peripheral blood, obtained on day 0 of AZD1222 vaccination. The receptors stem from an adult in good health.

The chain couples TRBV6-1 to TRBJ2-5; D gene ambiguous. CDR3 length: 13 residues. The germline V gene encodes CDR1 MNHNS and CDR2 SASEGT. V was clipped by 2 bases and J by 3 bases, with 7 bases between them. This CDR3 reads CASSEYGKETQYF. CDR3 in DNA: TGTGCCAGCAGTGAATACGGAAAAGAGACCCAGTACTTC.

V and J are TRBV30 and TRBJ1-3; possibly TRBD1 for D (5 bases). V lost 2 bases, J lost 0 bases, and 11 bases lay in between. CDR3 size: 15 residues. The germline V gene encodes CDR1 GTSNPN and CDR2 SVGIG (reference sequence). For the CDR3, the DNA is TGTGCCTGGAGTCCCTTGGGGCACTCTGGAAACACCATATATTTT. This translates into CAWSPLGHSGNTIYF.

The chain links TRBV4-2 to TRBJ2-7, with 7 positions matching TRBD1. The length of the CDR3 is 16 residues. Trimming removed 0 bases from V and 2 bases from J; junction bases left unmatched: 7. Germline V gene data show CDR1 as LGHNA and CDR2 as YNFKEQ. CDR3 protein: CASSQEGVGGPYEQYF. The DNA of the CDR3 is TGTGCCAGCAGCCAAGAAGGTGTAGGGGGCCCCTACGAGCAGTACTTC.

This chain joins TRBV6-5 and TRBJ1-1, with D unresolved. Trimming stripped 5 bases from V and 1 base from J, with 5 bases between. There are 12 residues in the CDR3. Germline V gene sequence: CDR1 MNHEY, CDR2 SVGAGI. The CDR3 DNA is TGTGCCAGCAGTAACGAGAACACTGAAGCTTTCTTT. It is translated as CASSNENTEAFF.

The J gene is TRBJ1-2, the V gene TRBV6-1, with D possibly matching TRBD1 (6 bases). V shed 6 bases and J shed 5 bases, with 13 bases lying between them. This CDR3 is 13 amino acids long. Germline V lookup: CDR1 MNHNS, CDR2 SASEGT. CDR3 sequence: CASRPETGYGYTF. Written as DNA, the CDR3 is TGTGCCAGCAGACCCGAAACAGGGTATGGCTACACCTTC.

The chain recombines TRBV15 with TRBJ1-5, with unresolved D. Deletions cut 5 bases from V and 3 bases from J, with 11 bases between. The CDR3 is 14 amino acids. The germline V gene encodes CDR1 LNHNV and CDR2 YYDKDF (reference sequence). The CDR3, as DNA: TGTGCCACCAGCTCCCGGTGGCCCAATCAGCCCCAGCATTTT. Protein: CATSSRWPNQPQHF.

The genes are TRBV11-3 and TRBJ2-1; TRBD1 aligns across 7 bases. Unmatched junction bases numbered 13, after V lost 5 bases and J lost 3 bases. Germline assignment: CDR1 SGHNT and CDR2 YENEEA. The CDR3 consists of 17 residues. CDR3 sequence: CASSLSSRQGHYNEQFF. Written as DNA, the CDR3 is TGTGCCAGCAGCCTCTCCTCCCGACAGGGTCACTACAATGAGCAGTTCTTC.

This clone came up once. This chain links TRBV10-2 with TRBJ1-2, with TRBD1 as a possible D gene (6 bases). Germline V gene lookup returns CDR1 WSHSY and CDR2 SAAADI. V gave up 3 bases and J gave up 4 bases, with 15 bases separating them. This CDR3 region has 15 residues. The CDR3 DNA sequence: TGCGCCAGCAGTGACTCAGGGGAGGTTAGCTATGGCTACACCTTC. Translation gives CASSDSGEVSYGYTF.

This chain links TRBV29-1 with TRBJ1-5; 7 nucleotides match TRBD1. This CDR3 has 13 residues. The ends lost 4 bases at V and 2 bases at J; junction bases unmatched: 2. Germline values: CDR1 SQVTM, CDR2 ANQGSEA. The chain's CDR3 is CSVGGGGNQPQHF. CDR3 DNA sequence: TGCAGCGTTGGAGGGGGCGGCAATCAGCCCCAGCATTTT.

Here the CDR3 DNA reads TGTGCCAGCAGAGTAGCGGGAGGGTTCTCCTACGAGCAGTACTTC. Translated: CASRVAGGFSYEQYF. This sequence joins TRBV27 and TRBJ2-7, with 11 bases lining up with TRBD2. Germline V CDR1 and CDR2: MNHEY, SMNVEV (reference sequence). The CDR3 loop spans 15 amino acids. The V gene end was trimmed by 6 bases and the J gene end by 0 bases; junction bases not matched to a gene: 4.

The chain recombines TRBV3-1 (or the pseudogene TRBV3-2) with TRBJ2-2; 13 nucleotides align to TRBD2. V was pared by 1 base and J by 5 bases, with 4 bases of the junction left unmatched. Per the germline V gene, CDR1 is LGHDT and CDR2 is YNNKEL (reference sequence). CDR3 length equals 17 residues. The CDR3 nucleotides read TGTGCCAGCAGCCAAGGACTAGCGGGAGGTGTTACCGGGGAGCTGTTTTTT. This codes for CASSQGLAGGVTGELFF.

The chain has TRBV4-2 and TRBJ2-5, with D unclear. V shed 4 bases and J shed 4 bases, with 4 bases lying between them. The CDR3 covers 11 residues. CDR1 is LGHNA and CDR2 is YNFKEQ in the germline V gene. The CDR3 here is CASSLGETQYF. CDR3 nucleotide sequence: TGTGCCAGCAGCCTGGGAGAGACCCAGTACTTC.

The DNA for the CDR3 is TGCGCCAGCAGCCGGGGGGGTGCCAGCACAGATACGCAGTATTTT. It translates to CASSRGGASTDTQYF. The J gene is TRBJ2-3, the V gene TRBV5-1, with 8 bases identical to TRBD2. V lost 4 bases, J lost 0 bases, and 4 bases stayed unmatched. The CDR3 totals 15 residues. Germline values: CDR1 SGHRS, CDR2 YFSETQ.

The chain is built from TRBV6-6 and TRBJ2-5; D may be TRBD2 (6 bases). V was clipped by 11 bases and J by 9 bases, with 13 bases between them. The CDR3 totals 10 residues. Germline V lookup: CDR1 MNHNY, CDR2 SVGAGI (reference sequence). CDR3 sequence (DNA): TGTGCCGCCGGCGGGACGGCCCAGTACTTC. Its protein is CAAGGTAQYF.

This sequence joins TRBV19 and TRBJ1-5; maybe TRBD1 (5 bases). The CDR3 has 15 amino acids. Germline CDR1 is LNHDA and CDR2 is SQIVND (reference sequence). V was clipped by 6 bases and J by 2 bases, with 14 bases between them. The CDR3 spells CASRWDLWGNQPQHF. DNA for the CDR3: TGTGCCAGTAGATGGGACCTCTGGGGCAATCAGCCCCAGCATTTT.

In DNA, the CDR3 is TGTGCCAGCAGCTTAGGGGGGGCCCCATACGAGCAGTACTTC. It codes for CASSLGGAPYEQYF. V and J are TRBV11-2 and TRBJ2-7; the D call may be TRBD1 or TRBD2 (6 bases each). V lost 1 base to trimming and J lost 4 bases, with 11 bases between them. The CDR3 is 14 residues long. Germline CDR1 SGHAT, CDR2 FQNNGV.

The rearrangement joins TRBV7-9 to TRBJ2-1; possibly TRBD1 or TRBD2 for D (5 bases each). Deletions cut 4 bases from V and 9 bases from J, with 16 bases between. Germline V gives CDR1 SEHNR, CDR2 FQNEAQ (reference sequence). The CDR3 is 14 amino acids. In DNA, the CDR3 is TGTGCCAGCAGCTCCTTGACCGGGGACCGTGAGCAGTTCTTC. This codes for CASSSLTGDREQFF. The full variable domain, with the rest looked up from reference TRBV7-9 and TRBJ2-1, is DTGVSQNPRHKITKRGQNVTFRCDPISEHNRLYWYRQTLGQGPEFLTYFQNEAQLEKSRLLSDRFSAERPKGSFSTLEIQRTEQGDSAMYLCASSSLTGDREQFFGPGTRLTVL.

The J gene is TRBJ1-1, the V gene TRBV11-2; D is unresolved. The germline gives CDR1 SGHAT, CDR2 FQNNGV. Trimming took 5 bases from V and 1 from J, leaving 14 bases between them. The CDR3 is made up of 15 amino acids. CDR3 region: CASSLMVGGNTEAFF. The CDR3, as DNA: TGTGCCAGCAGCCTTATGGTGGGCGGGAACACTGAAGCTTTCTTT.

DNA for the CDR3: TGCAGCGCTCTTGCCGGACAGGGGAATGAAAAACTGTTTTTT. Translating gives CSALAGQGNEKLFF. The J gene is TRBJ1-4, the V gene TRBV29-1; 9 positions match TRBD1. CDR1 is SQVTM and CDR2 is ANQGSEA in the germline V gene. This CDR3 has 14 residues. With V trimmed by 7 bases and J by 5 bases, 8 bases remained unmatched.

J is TRBJ2-3 and V is TRBV19, with 8 bases aligning to TRBD1. The CDR3 is 14 amino acids. Germline trimming cut 5 bases from V and 6 bases from J; bases unmatched to any gene: 7. Per the germline V gene, CDR1 is LNHDA and CDR2 is SQIVND (reference sequence). The chain's CDR3 is CASSLGQVLDTQYF. The CDR3 DNA sequence: TGTGCCAGTAGTCTGGGACAGGTTCTGGATACGCAGTATTTT.

The count of this clone is one. CDR3 coding DNA: TGTGCCAGCAGTCCCTGGGGGACAGGTAATGAAAAACTGTTTTTT. Amino acids: CASSPWGTGNEKLFF. This chain links TRBV28 with TRBJ1-4; 8 bases fit TRBD1. The junction had 6 bases not matched to a gene; V was cut back by 5 bases and J by 4 bases. Germline V lookup: CDR1 MDHEN, CDR2 SYDVKM. This CDR3 spans 15 amino acids.

CDR3 sequence reads: CASSLVGTVLSYTF. The CDR3 DNA is TGCGCCAGCAGCTTGGTTGGGACCGTACTTAGCTACACCTTC. The V call is TRBV5-1, the J call TRBJ1-2; a weak D match, TRBD1 (5 bases). Germline CDR1 and CDR2: SGHRS and YFSETQ. V was shortened by 0 bases and J by 9 bases, with 15 bases between the two germline ends. The CDR3 loop spans 14 amino acids.

The chain joins TRBV28 to TRBJ1-5; D remains unclear. The CDR3 covers 13 residues. The germline V gene has CDR1 MDHEN and CDR2 SYDVKM. Deletions cut 3 bases from V and 5 bases from J, with 8 bases between. In nucleotides, the CDR3 is TGTGCCAGCAGTTTGGTATTAGATCAGCCCCAGCATTTT. Its translation is CASSLVLDQPQHF.

V and J are TRBV7-9 and TRBJ1-2; D ambiguous. Trimming removed 0 bases at V and 2 bases at J, with 4 bases between. This CDR3 is built from 13 residues. Germline V gene lookup returns CDR1 SEHNR and CDR2 FQNEAQ (reference sequence). The CDR3 nucleotides are TGTGCCAGCAGCTTAGCTGGCAACTATGGCTACACCTTC. Protein sequence: CASSLAGNYGYTF.

This chain links TRBV13 with TRBJ1-6; tentatively, D is TRBD1 (5 bases). The V gene lost 6 bases and the J gene lost 7 bases, with 16 bases spanning the gap. CDR1 PRHDT and CDR2 FYEKMQ come from the germline V gene (reference sequence). The CDR3 is made up of 15 amino acids. CDR3 sequence reads: CASRDRRQPNSPLHF. CDR3 bases: TGTGCCAGCAGAGACCGGAGACAGCCCAATTCACCCCTCCACTTT.

The rearrangement uses TRBV4-1 and TRBJ2-3; the D gene is possibly TRBD2 (5 bases). Germline V gene data show CDR1 as MGHRA and CDR2 as YSYEKL. This CDR3 contains 15 residues. V lost 1 base, J lost 1 base, and 9 bases lay in between. CDR3 DNA: TGCGCCAGCAGCCAAGGTTTGCGGGGCACAGATACGCAGTATTTT. Its translation: CASSQGLRGTDTQYF.

DNA of the CDR3: TGTGCCAGCAACCCCGGACGCGGCTCGTACGAGCAGTACTTC. This gives the protein CASNPGRGSYEQYF. This chain connects TRBV6-2 or TRBV6-3 to TRBJ2-7; no clear D. Germline CDR1 and CDR2: MNHEY and SVGEGT. There are 14 residues in the CDR3. The germline V and J ends were trimmed by 7 bases and 4 bases, with 17 bases remaining between them.

In this sample, this clone turned up a few times. The chain carries TRBV2 and TRBJ2-7, with TRBD1 matching over 7 bases. There are 12 residues in the CDR3. Germline trimming cut 4 bases from V and 3 bases from J; bases unmatched to any gene: 0. The germline V gene has CDR1 SNHLY and CDR2 FYNNEI. Here the CDR3 reads CASSGQGYEQYF. CDR3 nucleotides: TGTGCCAGCAGTGGACAGGGCTACGAGCAGTACTTC.

J is TRBJ2-3 and V is TRBV9; 16 bases are a match to TRBD2. J was trimmed by 2 bases and V by 3 bases; bases with no gene match: 9. Germline CDR1 is SGDLS and CDR2 is YYNGEE. The length of the CDR3 is 19 residues. CDR3 loop: CASSAKGTSGRADTDTQYF. In nucleotides, the CDR3 is TGTGCCAGCAGCGCGAAAGGGACTAGCGGGAGGGCGGACACAGATACGCAGTATTTT.